The sequence of this T cell receptor (beta chain) was determined in a study of blood T cells in healthy people across ages. Germline lookup yields CDR1 ENHRY and CDR2 SYGVKD. V lost 8 bases to trimming and J lost 7 bases, with 26 bases between them. The CDR3 sequence is 16 residues long. The second PCR ran about 6 to 12 cycles with a sample-barcoded 5' primer and J-beta primers. MiXCR was run by TCRdb on the 5' RACE reads, yielding one entry per CDR3 protein. The sample contains roughly 1,100,000 distinct CDR3 sequences, around 27% of which appear only once. These data also formed part of another study, on T cells of mothers and their children.

The chain links TRBV10-3 to TRBJ1-2; D is unclear. Sequencing input: blood. The origin of this receptor is a girl aged 2-10 years in good health. In DNA, the CDR3 is TGTGCCATCCAAAACAGTGAACCCAGATCCCTCCTTGGCTACACCTTC. Translation gives CAIQNSEPRSLLGYTF.